This T cell receptor beta chain was found in a study of blood T cell repertoires in COVID-19. Study at large: There were acute and convalescent COVID-19 samples, and they came from the United States, Italy and Spain.

Original handling: Using reference gene primer amplification, nucleated cell counts were estimated. Repertoires were generated with immunoSEQ multiplex PCR, while TCRdb's copy carries only in-frame clones and drops some. The D gene and trimming were derived from the DNA, and the V and J assignments and clone size from that table. The table records 95,000 to 150,000 clones, 85% of them present only once. This clone was found a few times. This CDR3 comprises 15 residues. Trimming removed 1 base from V and 5 bases from J; junction bases left unmatched: 5. Germline V gives CDR1 PRHDT, CDR2 FYEKMQ (reference sequence).

The sequenced sample was peripheral blood. V is TRBV13 and J is TRBJ2-3; 8 nucleotides match TRBD2. This TCR derives from a man in his sixties with acute or convalescent COVID-19. CDR3 sequence reads: CASSLAGGQGDTQYF. The CDR3 DNA reads as TGTGCCAGCAGCTTAGCGGGAGGGCAGGGAGATACGCAGTATTTT.